Listed here is a single T cell receptor beta chain. The clone's antigen remains unknown. No base quality information exists; no much larger clone differs at one position. Whole blood was collected in K2EDTA tubes by collaborating institutions according to the institutions' own protocols. Collaborator samples were shipped for TCRbeta analysis as frozen whole blood, isolated PBMCs, or DNA extracted from either sample type. This entry belongs to a study of blood T cell repertoires in COVID-19 (dated by TCRdb to the early 2020s). Regarding the research as a whole: Samples covering the acute and convalescent phases of COVID-19 were provided by collaborators in the United States, Italy and Spain. The prospective study material was composed of cDNA or gDNA derived from T cells, B-cell-depleted T cells, or PBMCs. Deeply sampled blood TCRbeta repertoires from subjects exposed to, actively infected with, or recovered from COVID-19 were included in the dataset. The repertoires were made available in a free public database intended to serve as a resource for research on the immune response to SARS-CoV-2. The samples were drawn from two sources: the first 160 participants of the ongoing ImmuneRACE study, and 1,200 or so subjects contributed by 6 global collaborators. Sample metadata almost always included a de-identified subject ID, COVID-19 status, age in years and sex. HLA class I and class II types, where available, came from metadata supplied by the sample provider rather than from assay-based typing. Study-wide findings and limitations: How much clinical and demographic metadata was included differed by source and by participant, and the metadata was provided uncurated.

TCRbeta CDR3 regions were amplified from genomic DNA using the immunoSEQ Assay, a bias-controlled multiplex PCR. The study's own analysis went as follows. Within the assay, amplification of reference gene primers was used to estimate how many nucleated cells each sample contained. To quantify the absolute abundance of each unique TCRbeta CDR3 rearrangement, sequence reads were collapsed and filtered. For each sample, productive Simpson clonality was calculated as the square root of Simpson's diversity index across productive rearrangements. Here the immuneACCESS table is served through TCRdb, limited to in-frame sequences with V and J called. Missing clones are a known gap in these copies; in checked studies unresolved V genes cover under half, and the rest lacks a known reason. For V, J and clone size, that table is used; D and trimming come from the DNA. For this sample there are 110,000 to 150,000 clones; 65% to 85% appear just once. The ten top clones hold about 9% of the sample.

The receptor comes from a man aged 45-60 years with active or convalescent COVID-19. Sequencing was carried out using peripheral blood.

The CDR3 protein: CASSFYSGEHEQFF. The DNA reads TGTGCCAGCAGCTTTTATTCAGGGGAGCATGAGCAGTTCTTC. The chain employs TRBV5-4 and TRBJ2-1; tentative D gene TRBD1, with 6 bases matching. The germline V gene encodes CDR1 SGHNT and CDR2 YYREEE (reference sequence). The CDR3 has 14 amino acids, counting the end cysteine and phenylalanine. The entry retains the CDR3 DNA only, 42 bases that are in frame from base 1. V lost 2 bases and J lost 8 bases; the stretch between them is 14 bases long.